The clone carrying this TCR beta chain was observed many times. Its cognate antigen is unknown. This sample stems from a study of T cells in Graves' hyperthyroidism and ophthalmopathy. The ends were cut back, 3 bases at V and 7 bases at J, with 22 bases in the middle. This CDR3 has 17 amino acids. Researchers took RNA transcripts and amplified the TCR beta CDR3 regions from them. HTBI primers drove first-round RT-PCR of the TCR CDR3. From the multiplex PCR reads, TCRdb called clonotypes with MiXCR, one entry per CDR3 protein. This table holds under 200,000 distinct CDR3 sequences, about a tenth found once. Study observations and caveats: The blood repertoire included most of the expanded thyroid clonotypes above 0.001.

The sequenced material came from blood. This rearrangement joins TRBV12-3 or TRBV12-4 to TRBJ2-1; TRBD2 is a possible D gene (7 bases). This clonotype was sampled from a young woman with Graves' hyperthyroidism that later progressed to Graves' ophthalmopathy. CDR3 nucleotide sequence: TGTGCCAGCAGTTTGGGATCTGCGGAGGGGGGGGCGAATGAGCAGTTCTTC. Its translation is CASSLGSAEGGANEQFF.